Each of the 27 T cell receptor beta chains below was sequenced from the same sample in a study of T cells in Graves' hyperthyroidism and ophthalmopathy. Researchers took RNA transcripts and amplified the TCR beta CDR3 regions from them. Researchers ran a first-round RT-PCR on the TCR CDR3 using the HTBI primer set. Each CDR3 protein gets one entry after TCRdb re-called the multiplex PCR reads with MiXCR. The table lists approximately 400,000 distinct CDR3 sequences, about 14% of them singletons. Sequenced sample: blood. The receptors derive from a woman aged 30 to 39 with Graves' ophthalmopathy.

This clonotype was recorded many times. This chain joins TRBV2 and TRBJ1-5; D gene unclear. V dropped 4 bases and J dropped 5 bases, with 12 bases sitting between them. Germline V CDR1 and CDR2: SNHLY, FYNNEI. The CDR3 is 14 residues long. The CDR3 nucleotides are TGTGCCAGCAGTGCCCCAGAGTCGGATCAGCCCCAGCATTTT. This gives the protein CASSAPESDQPQHF. Supplemented by reference TRBV2 and TRBJ1-5, the full variable domain reads EPEVTQTPSHQVTQMGQEVILRCVPISNHLYFYWYRQILGQKVEFLVSFYNNEISEKSEIFDDQFSVERPDGSNFTLKIRSTKLEDSAMYFCASSAPESDQPQHFGDGTRLSIL.

This clonotype has a count of ten or more. The CDR3 region is CASRQGRNRSYEQYF. For the CDR3, the DNA is TGTGCCAGCAGACAGGGGCGGAACCGCTCCTACGAGCAGTACTTC. The V call is TRBV2, the J call TRBJ2-7, with 7 bases lining up with TRBD1. This CDR3 is built from 15 residues. The germline V gene has CDR1 SNHLY and CDR2 FYNNEI. J lost 0 bases, V lost 6 bases, and 8 bases had no gene match.

This clonotype occurred many times. V is TRBV28 and J is TRBJ1-3; no firm D call. The CDR3 consists of 14 residues. The germline V gene has CDR1 MDHEN and CDR2 SYDVKM. Deletions cut 4 bases from V and 0 bases from J, with 7 bases between. In DNA form, the CDR3 reads TGTGCCAGCAGTTGGACGGGCTCTGGAAACACCATATATTTT. Protein product: CASSWTGSGNTIYF.

The rearrangement links TRBV9 to TRBJ2-7, with D perhaps matching TRBD2 (7 bases). The germline V gene encodes CDR1 SGDLS and CDR2 YYNGEE. The CDR3 has 14 residues. With 3 bases removed from V and 6 bases from J, the gap between germline ends came to 16 bases. The CDR3 loop reads CASSEGGTIGEQYF. DNA for the CDR3: TGTGCCAGCAGCGAGGGGGGGACAATCGGCGAGCAGTACTTC.

This chain joins TRBV19 and TRBJ2-1; D unclear. Trimming stripped 4 bases from V and 5 bases from J, with 21 bases between. Germline loops: CDR1 LNHDA, CDR2 SQIVND (reference sequence). This CDR3 comprises 17 residues. CDR3 sequence (DNA): TGTGCCAGTAGTAGCCAAAAATCGAAGACTGACCACAATGAGCAGTTCTTC. Amino acid sequence: CASSSQKSKTDHNEQFF.

Many counts were recorded for this clonotype. This chain's CDR3 is CASSGYRDRDGYTF. CDR3 sequence (DNA): TGTGCCAGCAGCGGCTACCGGGACAGGGACGGCTACACCTTC. This chain connects TRBV11-2 to TRBJ1-2; 9 bases line up with TRBD1. V shed 5 bases and J 8 bases; nucleotides not matched to a gene: 9. Germline V gives CDR1 SGHAT, CDR2 FQNNGV. The CDR3 is 14 residues long. The full variable domain, with the rest looked up from reference TRBV11-2 and TRBJ1-2, is EAGVAQSPRYKIIEKRQSVAFWCNPISGHATLYWYQQILGQGPKLLIQFQNNGVVDDSQLPKDRFSAERLKGVDSTLKIQPAKLEDSAVYLCASSGYRDRDGYTFGSGTRLTVV.

This clonotype was picked up many times. This chain links TRBV5-1 with TRBJ1-2, with unresolved D. V shed 2 bases and J shed 7 bases, with 12 bases lying between them. Per germline, CDR1 SGHRS and CDR2 YFSETQ. The CDR3 is made up of 13 amino acids. The CDR3 here is CASSFEGLTGYTF. The CDR3 DNA reads TGCGCCAGCAGCTTCGAGGGCTTGACTGGCTACACCTTC.

At least ten counts were recorded for this clonotype. The rearrangement links TRBV7-3 to TRBJ2-2, with TRBD2 matching 7 bases. The CDR3 has 18 residues. Germline loops: CDR1 SGHTA, CDR2 FQGTGA. The ends lost 5 bases at V and 0 bases at J; junction bases unmatched: 12. The CDR3: CASSPTQGAGTNTGELFF. For the CDR3, the DNA is TGTGCCAGCAGCCCGACCCAAGGAGCGGGAACGAACACCGGGGAGCTGTTTTTT.

In this sample, this clonotype turned up many times. This rearrangement joins TRBV6-1 to TRBJ2-7; 10 bases are shared with TRBD1. Germline V CDR1 and CDR2: MNHNS, SASEGT. The CDR3 sequence is 15 residues long. Losses at the gene ends were 6 bases for V and 7 bases for J; bases not matched to a gene: 12. As DNA, the CDR3 is TGTGCCAGCAGCGAGAGGGACAGGGGAGGATGGGAGCAGTACTTC. Its translation is CASSERDRGGWEQYF.

Only a few counts were recorded for this clonotype. This chain links TRBV28 with TRBJ1-5; D gene uncertain. CDR1 is MDHEN and CDR2 is SYDVKM in the germline V gene. This CDR3 comprises 15 residues. The V and J ends lost 5 bases and 0 bases respectively, with 11 bases between them. CDR3 amino acids: CASSEASASNQPQHF. In nucleotides, the CDR3 is TGTGCCAGCAGTGAAGCGAGCGCTAGCAATCAGCCCCAGCATTTT.

This clonotype was counted at least ten times. The J gene is TRBJ2-5, the V gene TRBV12-3 or TRBV12-4; D unclear. This CDR3 has 15 residues. V was pared by 5 bases and J by 5 bases, with 18 bases between. CDR3 nucleotide sequence: TGTGCCAGCAGTCCGACACGTCGACCCTGGGAGACCCAGTACTTC. It translates to CASSPTRRPWETQYF.

This clonotype was seen many times. The chain recombines TRBV2 with TRBJ2-5, with TRBD1 identical over 8 bases. Germline CDR1 reads SNHLY; CDR2 reads FYNNEI. V gave up 6 bases and J gave up 4 bases; unmatched junction bases: 7. The CDR3 totals 14 residues. The CDR3 bases are TGTGCCAGCAGGTCCGACAGGGGCGTAGAGACCCAGTACTTC. Translated, it gives CASRSDRGVETQYF.

This clonotype was detected ten times or more. The chain employs TRBV5-1 and TRBJ1-6; the match to TRBD1 covers 7 bases. Germline CDR1 SGHRS, CDR2 YFSETQ. Unmatched junction bases numbered 10, after V lost 4 bases and J lost 3 bases. CDR3 length equals 17 residues. The DNA of the CDR3 is TGCGCCAGCAGCCCGGACCGGACAGGATTCTATAATTCACCCCTCCACTTT. The encoded protein is CASSPDRTGFYNSPLHF.

This clonotype has a count of ten or more. The chain employs TRBV20-1 and TRBJ2-3; 8 bases fit TRBD1. CDR1 and CDR2 (germline): DFQATT, SNEGSKA (reference sequence). The CDR3 length is 16 residues. Trimming cost V 2 bases and J 1 base; bases outside gene matches: 8. CDR3 bases: TGCAGTGCTAGACCCAACCCGGGACAGGGCACAGATACGCAGTATTTT. This encodes CSARPNPGQGTDTQYF.

Ten or more counts support this clonotype. V is TRBV18 and J is TRBJ2-7; D is perhaps TRBD1 or TRBD2 (5 bases each). Germline values: CDR1 KGHSH, CDR2 LQKENI. Trimming cost V 5 bases and J 0 bases, with 20 bases left between them. The CDR3 runs to 17 residues. This CDR3 is CASSELGRDGSSYEQYF. CDR3 DNA: TGTGCCAGCTCAGAATTAGGAAGGGACGGAAGCTCCTACGAGCAGTACTTC.

This clonotype showed up many times. The chain joins TRBV12-3 or TRBV12-4 to TRBJ1-2, with TRBD1 as a possible D gene (6 bases). This CDR3 is 14 amino acids long. V shed 5 bases and J shed 7 bases, with 17 bases lying between them. The CDR3, as DNA: TGTGCCAGCAGTCCGTTACAGGGAGTGGGTGGCTACACCTTC. This codes for CASSPLQGVGGYTF.

The chain employs TRBV4-1 and TRBJ1-2, with D perhaps matching TRBD1 (5 bases). Germline V gives CDR1 MGHRA, CDR2 YSYEKL. Between the trimmed V and J ends, which lost 3 bases and 1 base, there was a span of 18 bases. This CDR3 spans 17 amino acids. The CDR3 DNA is TGCGCCAGCAGCCATAGGATACGGGACGGCCATAACTATGGCTACACCTTC. Translating gives CASSHRIRDGHNYGYTF.

This clonotype has ten or more counts. The V call is TRBV11-2, the J call TRBJ2-1; TRBD2 agrees at 9 bases. Germline CDR1 SGHAT, CDR2 FQNNGV. The CDR3 spans 16 residues. Unmatched junction bases numbered 10, after V lost 1 base and J lost 9 bases. CDR3 sequence reads: CASSLVAGGPLSEQFF. The CDR3 DNA follows: TGTGCCAGCAGCTTAGTGGCGGGGGGGCCTCTCAGTGAGCAGTTCTTC. The whole variable domain, remainder taken from reference TRBV11-2 and TRBJ2-1, is EAGVAQSPRYKIIEKRQSVAFWCNPISGHATLYWYQQILGQGPKLLIQFQNNGVVDDSQLPKDRFSAERLKGVDSTLKIQPAKLEDSAVYLCASSLVAGGPLSEQFFGPGTRLTVL.

Many counts were recorded for this clonotype. The J gene is TRBJ2-2, the V gene TRBV24-1; 7 positions match TRBD1. The V gene end was trimmed by 9 bases and the J gene end by 0 bases; junction bases not matched to a gene: 9. The CDR3 has 16 amino acids. Germline assignment: CDR1 KGHDR and CDR2 SFDVKD. CDR3 residues: CATQHIGGANTGELFF. The CDR3, as DNA: TGTGCCACCCAGCACATAGGGGGCGCGAACACCGGGGAGCTGTTTTTT.

With regard to this clonotype: This may stem from a read error, because a much larger clone lies one nucleotide away. V usage is TRBV6-1 and J usage is TRBJ2-2; 7 bases are shared with TRBD2. Germline V gives CDR1 MNHNS, CDR2 SASEGT. CDR3 length: 16 amino acids. The J segment lost 3 bases and the V segment lost 5 bases, leaving 9 bases of the junction unmatched. CDR3 sequence reads: CASSLGSGGHTGELFF. DNA for the CDR3: TGTGCCAGCAGTCTGGGTTCGGGGGGTCACACCGGGGAGCTGTTTTTT.

This clonotype was seen ten or more times. The chain uses TRBV25-1 and TRBJ2-5, with D tentatively TRBD2 (6 bases). The length of the CDR3 is 16 residues. V shed 3 bases and J shed 2 bases, with 16 bases lying between them. Germline V lookup: CDR1 MGHDK, CDR2 SYGVNS. CDR3 protein: CASSDTGGARQETQYF. The CDR3, as DNA: TGTGCCAGCAGTGATACCGGCGGGGCGCGGCAAGAGACCCAGTACTTC.

The genes are TRBV5-1 and TRBJ2-1; TRBD1 or TRBD2 may be the D gene (7 bases each). The length of the CDR3 is 15 residues. The V gene lost 1 base and the J gene lost 7 bases, with 15 bases spanning the gap. From germline, CDR1 is SGHRS and CDR2 YFSETQ. The CDR3 is CASSLSPGGGNEQFF. Here the CDR3 DNA reads TGCGCCAGCAGCTTGTCCCCAGGGGGGGGGAATGAGCAGTTCTTC. Filled out from reference TRBV5-1 and TRBJ2-1, the complete variable domain reads KAGVTQTPRYLIKTRGQQVTLSCSPISGHRSVSWYQQTPGQGLQFLFEYFSETQRNKGNFPGRFSGRQFSNSRSEMNVSTLELGDSALYLCASSLSPGGGNEQFFGPGTRLTVL.

The rearrangement links TRBV4-1 to TRBJ1-2; 7 bases align to TRBD1. The CDR3 has 16 residues. J lost 1 base, V lost 1 base, and 6 bases had no gene match. Germline lookup yields CDR1 MGHRA and CDR2 YSYEKL. The CDR3 DNA sequence: TGCGCCAGCAGCCAAGGTCTCCAGGGGGTTAACTATGGCTACACCTTC. It codes for CASSQGLQGVNYGYTF.

This clonotype was found a few times. The V gene is TRBV6-1, the J gene TRBJ1-5; D gene uncertain. The CDR3 has 12 residues. Germline values: CDR1 MNHNS, CDR2 SASEGT. Trimming took 6 bases from V and 7 from J, leaving 10 bases between them. In DNA, the CDR3 is TGTGCCAGCAGCATTAATGTCCAGCCCCAGCATTTT. Translating it yields CASSINVQPQHF.

Remarks on this clonotype: A read error is possible here, since a much larger clone lies one base away. This chain connects TRBV20-1 to TRBJ1-5; the D gene is possibly TRBD1 (6 bases). Germline V gives CDR1 DFQATT, CDR2 SNEGSKA (reference sequence). This CDR3 is built from 15 residues. The CDR3 region has the DNA TGCAGTACTAGAGATGTAAGGGGGTTTAATCAGCCCCAGCATTTT. Encoded protein: CSTRDVRGFNQPQHF.

Many counts were recorded for this clonotype. This chain connects TRBV20-1 to TRBJ2-1; 10 positions match TRBD2. Germline-derived CDR1 and CDR2 are DFQATT and SNEGSKA (reference sequence). The CDR3 totals 21 residues. The V segment lost 1 base and the J segment 0 bases; nucleotides outside the gene matches: 18. The chain's CDR3 is CSARVALTVAGGRSSYNEQFF. Written as DNA, the CDR3 is TGCAGTGCTAGAGTCGCCCTGACGGTAGCGGGGGGTCGTAGCTCCTACAATGAGCAGTTCTTC.

There are many counts of this clonotype. This chain uses TRBV2 with TRBJ2-2, with D perhaps matching TRBD1 (6 bases). Trimming took off 4 bases at V and 9 bases at J, with 15 bases between the two ends. This CDR3 spans 14 amino acids. Germline V gene data show CDR1 as SNHLY and CDR2 as FYNNEI. In nucleotides, the CDR3 is TGTGCCAGCAGTGGGGGGACATATGACCGGGAGCTGTTTTTT. Translated: CASSGGTYDRELFF. Looking up the rest from reference TRBV2 and TRBJ2-2 gives the full variable domain: EPEVTQTPSHQVTQMGQEVILRCVPISNHLYFYWYRQILGQKVEFLVSFYNNEISEKSEIFDDQFSVERPDGSNFTLKIRSTKLEDSAMYFCASSGGTYDRELFFGEGSRLTVL.